This T cell receptor (beta chain) came from a study of blood T cell repertoires in COVID-19. Whole-study context: T cells, B-cell-depleted T cells, or PBMCs provided the cDNA or gDNA that served as material.

V was shortened by 1 base and J by 0 bases, with 8 bases between the two germline ends. Germline V gene data show CDR1 as LNHNV and CDR2 as YYDKDF (reference sequence). The CDR3 is made up of 15 amino acids. Study processing details: Nucleated cell number was recorded as an estimate derived from reference gene primer amplification. Here immunoSEQ multiplex PCR was the method, and the copy in TCRdb shows in-frame clones only, minus some. V and J calls and clone size are those listed in that table; D and trimming were worked out from the DNA. Found here are 120,000 to 150,000 clones, 70% to 90% of them singletons; the top ten hold nearly 3%.

The receptor was isolated from a woman aged 40 to 49 with active or convalescent COVID-19. The sequencing input was peripheral blood. The V gene is TRBV15, the J gene TRBJ2-3; D may be TRBD1 (5 bases). This chain's CDR3 is CATSRGAGSTDTQYF. The CDR3 coding sequence is TGTGCCACCAGCAGAGGGGCAGGGAGCACAGATACGCAGTATTTT.